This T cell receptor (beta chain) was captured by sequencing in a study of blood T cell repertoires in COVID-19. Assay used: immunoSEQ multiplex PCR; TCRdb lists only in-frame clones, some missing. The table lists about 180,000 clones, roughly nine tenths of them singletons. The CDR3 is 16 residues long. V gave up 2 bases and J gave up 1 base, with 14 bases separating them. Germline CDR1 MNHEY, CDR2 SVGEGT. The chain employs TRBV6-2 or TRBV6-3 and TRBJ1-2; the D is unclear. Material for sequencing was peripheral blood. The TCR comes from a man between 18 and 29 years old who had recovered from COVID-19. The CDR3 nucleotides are TGTGCCAGCAGTTACGAGGGCGCGAGTTTTAACTATGGCTACACCTTC. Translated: CASSYEGASFNYGYTF.